In this sample, the clone carrying this TCR beta chain turned up many times. This CDR3 contains 16 residues. V lost 3 bases and J 0 bases, leaving 12 bases between the germline ends. TCRdb used MiXCR to reprocess the reads, holding one entry per CDR3 protein. The table lists some 390,000 distinct CDR3 sequences, roughly 18% of them singletons. This sample stems from a study of T cell repertoires in cytomegalovirus infection. The wider study: An indication of both CMV infection and matching HLA type came from public TCR beta signatures.

The TCR originated in a human donor in good health (CMV status not recorded). Some clones in this sample may be carry-over from other donors' samples. Sequencing used PBMCs. The V call is TRBV12-3 or TRBV12-4, the J call TRBJ2-1; unclear D gene. This CDR3 is CASSLTPTPSYNEQFF. CDR3 nucleotides: TGTGCCAGCAGTTTGACCCCCACTCCCTCCTACAATGAGCAGTTCTTC.